The clone carrying this TCR beta chain was observed a few times. TCRdb reprocessed the RT-PCR reads via MiXCR and lists one record per CDR3 protein. Of some 540,000 distinct CDR3 sequences in the sample, approximately 20% were seen once. Germline CDR1 reads MNHEY; CDR2 reads SVGEGT. The CDR3 consists of 13 residues. V was clipped by 7 bases and J by 3 bases, with 13 bases between them. The sample comes from a study of response to subunit inactivated influenza vaccine. Separately, the same data were catalogued under a study of T cells expressing NK-cell markers. That work states: 5'RACE template switching with UMIs produced the TCR beta cDNA. Beta-chain profiling covered CD3+CD56+NKG2C+, CD3+CD56+NKG2C- and CD3+CD56-NKG2C+ sorted subsets. The leading position in the CD3+CD56-NKG2C+ fraction of several donors also went to these clonotypes.

V and J are TRBV6-2 or TRBV6-3 and TRBJ2-7, with D hard to call. The clonotype originates from a man in his fifties or sixties who received an inactivated influenza vaccine. The sample here was CD4+ T cells sorted from PBMCs, taken 11 to 12 days after vaccination. CDR3 region: CASTRHLVYEQYF. DNA of the CDR3: TGTGCCAGCACAAGGCACCTAGTCTACGAGCAGTACTTC.